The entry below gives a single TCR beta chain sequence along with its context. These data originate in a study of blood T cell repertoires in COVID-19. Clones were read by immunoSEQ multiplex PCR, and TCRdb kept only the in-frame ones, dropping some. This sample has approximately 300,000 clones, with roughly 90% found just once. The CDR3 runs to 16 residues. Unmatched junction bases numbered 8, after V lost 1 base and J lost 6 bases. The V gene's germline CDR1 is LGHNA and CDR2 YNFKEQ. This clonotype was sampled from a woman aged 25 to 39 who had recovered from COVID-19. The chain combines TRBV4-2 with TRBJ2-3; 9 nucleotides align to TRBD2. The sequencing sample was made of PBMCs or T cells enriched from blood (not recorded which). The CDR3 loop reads CASSQGLREGHDTQYF. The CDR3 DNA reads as TGTGCCAGCAGCCAAGGTCTGCGGGAGGGCCACGATACGCAGTATTTT.